The text below deals with one T cell receptor (beta chain). The sample belongs to a study of cytomegalovirus exposure and HLA in healthy donors. The PCR made use of 60 Vbeta and 13 Jbeta primers. Produced via immunoSEQ multiplex PCR; TCRdb's table is partial and in-frame only. The table lists roughly 150,000 clones, around 86% of them singletons. The CDR3 is 12 residues long. Between the trimmed V and J ends, which lost 1 base and 14 bases, there was a span of 12 bases. CDR1 is SEHNR, CDR2 FQNEAQ, per germline (reference sequence). The clonotype originates from a male donor in good health and CMV-seronegative. Input material: PBMCs. V is TRBV7-9 and J is TRBJ2-1, with D unclear. The CDR3 nucleotides are TGTGCCAGCAGCTTAGGAGACCCCAGGAAGTTCTTC. This encodes CASSLGDPRKFF.